This T cell receptor (beta chain) was obtained from a study of OX40 agonist ivuxolimab in advanced cancers. Background on the study: Age averaged 60 years (range about 23 to 85), and 82.7% were male.

General study results and limits: Expanded clones were, on average, more numerous in CD8+ T cells than in CD4+.

Sequencing used immunoSEQ multiplex PCR; TCRdb keeps in-frame clones, though not all of them. The sample has tens of thousands of clones; around 79% are singletons. Notes on this clone: The antigen remains undetermined.

Germline lookup yields CDR1 MDHEN and CDR2 SYDVKM. The V and J ends lost 3 bases and 7 bases respectively, with 15 bases between them. This CDR3 comprises 14 residues. Exclusion of a patient followed from autoimmune disease history or systemic immunosuppression. The TCR originated in an adult with an advanced solid tumor such as melanoma, head and neck, liver or kidney cancer. The chain links TRBV28 to TRBJ1-2; D uncertain. Here the sequenced sample was CD4+ or CD8+ T cells sorted from blood, taken in a trial of the OX40 agonist ivuxolimab. CDR3: CASSLRVRVVGYTF. In DNA, the CDR3 is TGTGCCAGCAGTTTGCGGGTCCGAGTGGTTGGCTACACCTTC.